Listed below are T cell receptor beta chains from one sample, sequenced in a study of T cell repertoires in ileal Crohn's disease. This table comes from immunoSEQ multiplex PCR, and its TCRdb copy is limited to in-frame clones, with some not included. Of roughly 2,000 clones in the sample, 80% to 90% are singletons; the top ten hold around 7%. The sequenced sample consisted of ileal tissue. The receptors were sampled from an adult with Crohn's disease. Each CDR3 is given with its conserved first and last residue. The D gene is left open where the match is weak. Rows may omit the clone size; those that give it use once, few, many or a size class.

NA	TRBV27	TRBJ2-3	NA	CASSLAGYTDTQYF	TGTGCCAGCAGTTTGGCGGGATACACAGATACGCAGTATTTT
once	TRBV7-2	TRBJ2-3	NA	CASSLGAQKDTQYF	TGTGCCAGCAGCTTAGGGGCCCAGAAGGATACGCAGTATTTT
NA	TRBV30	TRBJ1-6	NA	CARRAGDTLHF	TGTGCCCGGAGGGCAGGTGATACCCTCCACTTT
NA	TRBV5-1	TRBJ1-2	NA	CASSYDTNYGYTF	TGCGCCAGCAGCTACGACACCAACTATGGCTACACCTTC
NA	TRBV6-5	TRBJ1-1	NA	CASSRLRGRDTEAFF	TGTGCCAGCAGTAGACTGCGGGGACGGGACACTGAAGCTTTCTTT
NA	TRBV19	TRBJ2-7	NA	CASSIRGGEQYF	TGTGCCAGTAGTATACGAGGGGGAGAACAGTACTTC
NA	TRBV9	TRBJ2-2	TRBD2	CASSRGGSNTGELFF	TGTGCCAGCAGTCGGGGGGGCAGCAACACCGGGGAGCTGTTTTTT
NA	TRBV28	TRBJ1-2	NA	CASIQGSGYGYTF	TGTGCCAGTATTCAGGGTAGCGGCTATGGCTACACCTTC
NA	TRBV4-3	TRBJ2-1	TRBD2	CASSQGRLAGINEQFF	TGCGCCAGCAGCCAAGGGCGGCTAGCGGGGATAAATGAGCAGTTCTTC
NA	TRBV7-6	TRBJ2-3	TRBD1	CASSLMTGYDTQYF	TGTGCCAGCAGCTTAATGACAGGGTACGATACGCAGTATTTT
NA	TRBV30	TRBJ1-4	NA	CAWSDPGTGEKLFF	TGTGCCTGGAGTGACCCCGGGACTGGAGAAAAACTGTTTTTT
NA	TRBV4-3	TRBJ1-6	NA	CASSQDRGSPLHF	TGCGCCAGCAGCCAAGATCGGGGTTCACCCCTCCACTTT
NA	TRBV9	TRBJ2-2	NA	CASSVDLGVRELFF	TGTGCCAGCAGCGTAGATCTAGGGGTCCGGGAGCTGTTTTTT
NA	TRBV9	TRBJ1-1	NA	CASSAGQQMGRAFF	TGTGCCAGCAGCGCGGGACAACAGATGGGTAGGGCTTTCTTT
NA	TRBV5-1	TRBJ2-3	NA	CASSLFRGDDTQYF	TGCGCCAGCAGCTTGTTCAGGGGGGACGATACGCAGTATTTT
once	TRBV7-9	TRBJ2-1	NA	CASSPKQAEQFF	TGTGCCAGCAGCCCAAAGCAGGCTGAGCAGTTCTTC
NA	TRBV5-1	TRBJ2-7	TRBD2	CASSSGALAGAEQYF	TGCGCCAGCAGCTCCGGGGCACTAGCGGGAGCCGAGCAGTACTTC
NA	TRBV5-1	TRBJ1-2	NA	CATRQNANYGYTF	TGCGCCACCCGACAGAATGCCAACTATGGCTACACCTTC
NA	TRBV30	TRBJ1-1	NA	CAWSVNRLNTEAFF	TGTGCCTGGAGTGTAAACAGGTTGAACACTGAAGCTTTCTTT
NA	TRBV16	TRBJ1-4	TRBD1	CASSHPGGTNEKLFF	TGTGCCAGCAGCCACCCAGGGGGAACTAATGAAAAACTGTTTTTT
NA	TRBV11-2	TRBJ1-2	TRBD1	CASYGQGYGYTF	TGTGCCAGTTACGGACAGGGCTATGGCTACACCTTC
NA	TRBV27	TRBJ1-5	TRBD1	CASSFGRGVGQPQHF	TGTGCCAGCAGTTTTGGCAGGGGGGTCGGCCAGCCCCAGCATTTT
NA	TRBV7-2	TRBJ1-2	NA	CASSFEGVYGYTF	TGTGCCAGCAGCTTTGAGGGAGTTTACGGCTACACCTTC
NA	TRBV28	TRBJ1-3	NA	CASTPPLGGGEGNTIYF	TGTGCCAGCACCCCTCCCCTCGGGGGTGGAGAAGGAAACACCATATATTTT
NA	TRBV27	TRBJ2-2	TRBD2	CASRKRGPSGELFF	TGTGCCAGCAGAAAGCGGGGTCCGAGCGGGGAGCTGTTTTTT
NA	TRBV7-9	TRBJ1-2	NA	CASSTLAGWNTYGYTF	TGTGCCAGCAGCACCCTTGCCGGGTGGAATACATATGGCTACACCTTC
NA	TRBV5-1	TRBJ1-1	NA	CASSWGDGNTEAFF	TGCGCCAGCAGCTGGGGGGACGGGAACACTGAAGCTTTCTTT
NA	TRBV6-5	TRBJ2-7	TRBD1	CASSYQGANYEQYF	TGTGCCAGCAGTTACCAGGGGGCGAACTACGAGCAGTACTTC
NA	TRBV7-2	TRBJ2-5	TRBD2	CASSLGRGGSQTQYF	TGTGCCAGCAGCTTAGGGCGGGGGGGAAGTCAGACCCAGTACTTC
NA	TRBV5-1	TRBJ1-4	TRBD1	CASSSRRGPGEKLFF	TGCGCCAGCAGCTCCCGGAGGGGGCCGGGTGAAAAACTGTTTTTT